The text below deals with one TCR beta chain. Its antigen is still unknown. Base qualities are not provided; no much larger clone lies one nucleotide away. The data originate from a study of blood T cell repertoires in COVID-19 (TCRdb year 2020). Some background on the complete study: Samples from collaborators originated in the United States, Italy and Spain and spanned both the acute and convalescent phases of COVID-19. The sample metadata nearly always contained a de-identified subject ID, COVID-19 status, age in years and sex. The repertoires were released in a freely available public database meant as a resource for research on the immune response to SARS-CoV-2. The prospective study material was composed of cDNA or gDNA derived from T cells, B-cell-depleted T cells, or PBMCs. Samples came from the ongoing ImmuneRACE study (first 160 participants) plus 1,254 subjects from 6 global collaborators. Where available, HLA class I and class II types were obtained from metadata supplied by the sample provider rather than from assay-based typing. Deeply sampled blood TCRbeta repertoires from subjects exposed to, actively infected with, or recovered from COVID-19 were included in the dataset. The full study reports these points: Clinical and demographic metadata were provided uncurated, with the amount varying by source and participant.

The CDR3 spans 15 residues, from the cysteine through the phenylalanine. CDR3 DNA is the only sequence kept; it has 45 bases, read in frame from the first base. The germline V gene gives CDR1 as MNHEY and CDR2 as SVGEGT. Between the V and J ends, shortened by 2 bases and 5 bases respectively, the junction contains 13 bases. The immunoSEQ Assay, a bias-controlled multiplex PCR, was used to amplify TCRbeta CDR3 regions from genomic DNA. Processing in the source paper ran as follows. Nucleated cell counts per sample were estimated from amplification of reference gene primers within the assay. To quantify the absolute abundance of each unique TCRbeta CDR3 rearrangement, sequence reads were collapsed and filtered. For each sample, productive Simpson clonality was calculated as the square root of Simpson's diversity index over productive rearrangements. TCRdb obtained this table from immuneACCESS and retained in-frame rearrangements with V and J assigned. These tables miss some clones; where compared with another copy, unresolved V genes account for less than half of the shortfall, and the remainder is unexplained. Clone size and the V and J calls come from that table; the DNA yielded D and trimming. The sample table lists approximately 250,000 clones, around 84% of them with a count of one. Together, the top ten hold 2% to 2.5% of the sample.

A second Seattle source provided samples from volunteer blood donors who had recovered from COVID-19. Whole blood was collected in K2EDTA tubes by collaborating institutions according to the institutions' own protocols. For TCRbeta analysis, collaborators shipped samples as frozen whole blood, isolated PBMCs, or DNA extracted from either of those sample types. The chain couples TRBV6-2 or TRBV6-3 to TRBJ1-5; the D segment cannot be called with confidence. The sequence came from a man between 40 and 49 years old who had recovered from COVID-19. The sample consisted of peripheral blood. The CDR3 sequence is CASSYLPSVDQPQHF. The nucleotides read TGTGCCAGCAGTTACCTCCCATCGGTGGATCAGCCCCAGCATTTT.